Reported below is one T cell receptor (beta chain). As originally analysed: Amplified reference gene primers provided the basis for estimating nucleated cell counts. The repertoire was sequenced with immunoSEQ multiplex PCR; TCRdb's copy has only in-frame clones and lacks some. Clone size and V and J calls were adopted from that table, with D and trimming inferred from the DNA. The data contain about 68,000 clones, over 75% of them singletons. This CDR3 has 14 amino acids. V shed 5 bases, J shed 7 bases, and the junction held 6 bases outside the gene matches. Per the germline V gene, CDR1 is MNHEY and CDR2 is SMNVEV (reference sequence). This sample was taken from a study of blood T cell repertoires in COVID-19. Study background: Some COVID-19 samples were acute and others convalescent; all came from the United States, Italy and Spain. Nucleic acid was either cDNA or gDNA, and it came from T cells, B-cell-depleted T cells, or PBMCs.

This receptor was taken from a man aged 50-59 years with acute or convalescent COVID-19. This sequence joins TRBV27 and TRBJ2-1; 9 nucleotides align to TRBD2. Sequenced input: peripheral blood. The CDR3: CASSRSGGRNEQFF. CDR3 DNA sequence: TGTGCCAGCAGTCGTAGCGGGGGAAGGAATGAGCAGTTCTTC.